This TCR beta chain appears in the sequencing data of a study of tumor-infiltrating lymphocytes in oesophageal squamous cell carcinoma. V was cut by 6 bases and J by 4 bases, with 19 bases left in between. Germline CDR1 is SGHNT and CDR2 is YENEEA. The CDR3 covers 15 residues. TCRdb analysed the PCR reads with MiXCR anew, one entry per CDR3 protein. Here the sample spans some 21,000 distinct CDR3 sequences, under 40% being singletons. This clonotype was seen many times. The chain joins TRBV11-3 to TRBJ2-7; D might be TRBD1 (6 bases). Sequencing was done on a sample of esophageal tumor tissue. The receptor comes from a male donor with esophageal squamous cell carcinoma. Here the CDR3 reads CASSLLGQGSYEQYF. Here the CDR3 DNA reads TGTGCCAGCAGTCTTCTCGGGCAGGGGTCATACGAGCAGTACTTC.